This TCR beta chain was documented in a study of shared clonotypes between healthy human individuals. General study findings and limits: The represented genetic and exposure-history diversity was limited by the small number of donors. Richness estimates generally favored naive over memory subsets. Only blood was sampled, and tissue TCR repertoires likely differ from blood ones.

This clone was seen just once. Its antigen is not known. Some clones are missing from TCRdb's copy, which holds only in-frame ones; the method was immunoSEQ multiplex PCR. The table has 1.4 million or so clones, 98% to 99% seen once. The donors were adults (healthy and HIV-negative) with no recent acute infections or vaccinations. CDR3 length: 17 residues. Germline V gives CDR1 SGHAT, CDR2 FQNNGV. V was clipped by 5 bases and J by 4 bases; unmatched bases: 8. The sample comprised naive CD4+ T cells sorted from blood. Subset of the sample: CD45RA+ positively selected. The TCR comes from a man aged 30 to 45 in good health. The rearrangement joins TRBV11-2 to TRBJ2-5; 15 bases map to TRBD2. The DNA for the CDR3 is TGTGCCAGCAGCCCCGGGACTAGCGGGAGGATAGGAGAGACCCAGTACTTC. This translates into CASSPGTSGRIGETQYF.